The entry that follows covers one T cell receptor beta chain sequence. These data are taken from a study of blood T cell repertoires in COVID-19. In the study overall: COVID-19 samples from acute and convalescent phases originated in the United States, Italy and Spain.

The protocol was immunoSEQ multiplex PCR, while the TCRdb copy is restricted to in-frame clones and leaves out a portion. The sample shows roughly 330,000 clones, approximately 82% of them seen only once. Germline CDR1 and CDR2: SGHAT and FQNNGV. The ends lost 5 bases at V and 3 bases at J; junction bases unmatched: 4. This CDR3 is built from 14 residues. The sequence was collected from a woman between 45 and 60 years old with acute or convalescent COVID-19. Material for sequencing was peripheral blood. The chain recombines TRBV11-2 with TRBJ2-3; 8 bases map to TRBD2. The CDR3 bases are TGTGCCAGCAGCGATACTAGCGGAACAGATACGCAGTATTTT. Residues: CASSDTSGTDTQYF.